Listed below are T cell receptor beta chains from one sample, sequenced in a study of neurological immune-mediated disorders. TCRdb used MiXCR to reprocess the 5' RACE reads, holding one entry per CDR3 protein. The top ten clones hold around 5.2% of a sample with under 70,000 distinct CDR3 sequences, 3% to 4% of them seen once. The sequencing sample was made of PBMCs. The receptors here all came from a woman between 45 and 65 years old with multiple sclerosis. Both conserved end residues are part of each CDR3. A D gene is named only where the DNA matches it firmly. Not every row has a clone size; where given, it reads once, few, many or a size class.

CDR3nt: TGTGCCAGCAGTGAAGGGACAGGGGGCTCCTACGAGCAGTACTTC
CDR3aa: CASSEGTGGSYEQYF
d_gene: TRBD1
abundance: many
j_gene: TRBJ2-7
v_gene: TRBV6-1

CDR3nt: TGTGCCACCAGTGATTTTGGCGGGAGAGCAGATACGCAGTATTTT
CDR3aa: CATSDFGGRADTQYF
d_gene: TRBD2
abundance: many
j_gene: TRBJ2-3
v_gene: TRBV24-1

CDR3nt: TGTGCCAGCAGCTTAGCCACCGGGACTAGAAGGCCGAATGAGCAGTTCTTC
CDR3aa: CASSLATGTRRPNEQFF
d_gene: TRBD2
abundance: many
j_gene: TRBJ2-1
v_gene: TRBV7-9

CDR3nt: TGTGCCAGCAGCCAAGGAGTATCGGACAGGGGTGAAAAACTGTTTTTT
CDR3aa: CASSQGVSDRGEKLFF
d_gene: TRBD1
abundance: many
j_gene: TRBJ1-4
v_gene: TRBV4-2

CDR3nt: TGTGCCAGCAGCTTGAGTCAGGGGGTTACCATTCAGTACTTC
CDR3aa: CASSLSQGVTIQYF
d_gene: TRBD1
abundance: many
j_gene: TRBJ2-4
v_gene: TRBV7-2

CDR3nt: TGCGCCAGCAGCTTGGAGGGACAGGGGGTCAGTGAAAAACTGTTTTTT
CDR3aa: CASSLEGQGVSEKLFF
d_gene: TRBD1
abundance: many
j_gene: TRBJ1-4
v_gene: TRBV5-1

CDR3nt: TGCAGTGCTAGAGACCCCCCCCGCAACGCCTACACCTTC
CDR3aa: CSARDPPRNAYTF
d_gene: NA
abundance: many
j_gene: TRBJ1-2
v_gene: TRBV20-1

CDR3nt: TGTGCCAGCAGCCGCATCGTAGCGGACACCGGGGAGCTGTTTTTT
CDR3aa: CASSRIVADTGELFF
d_gene: NA
abundance: many
j_gene: TRBJ2-2
v_gene: TRBV14

CDR3nt: TGCGCCAGCAGCGGGTGGGCAGCCACAGATACGCAGTATTTT
CDR3aa: CASSGWAATDTQYF
d_gene: NA
abundance: many
j_gene: TRBJ2-3
v_gene: TRBV5-1

CDR3nt: TGTGCCAGTAGTAGGGGGCAGTTCAATCAGCCCCAGCATTTT
CDR3aa: CASSRGQFNQPQHF
d_gene: NA
abundance: many
j_gene: TRBJ1-5
v_gene: TRBV19

CDR3nt: TGTGCCAGCAGTTTAGGGCTAGCGGGAACCTACGAGCAGTACTTC
CDR3aa: CASSLGLAGTYEQYF
d_gene: TRBD2
abundance: many
j_gene: TRBJ2-7
v_gene: TRBV12-3/TRBV12-4

CDR3nt: TGCAGTGCTTCCGCCGGGACAGGGGGTATGAACACTGAAGCTTTCTTT
CDR3aa: CSASAGTGGMNTEAFF
d_gene: TRBD1
abundance: many
j_gene: TRBJ1-1
v_gene: TRBV20-1

CDR3nt: TGTGCCAGCAGCTTACAGGGGGGCGAAAACATTCAGTACTTC
CDR3aa: CASSLQGGENIQYF
d_gene: NA
abundance: many
j_gene: TRBJ2-4
v_gene: TRBV11-1

CDR3nt: TGCGCCAGCAGCTTGGCTACGGGACAGGGGGTGAATACGCAGTATTTT
CDR3aa: CASSLATGQGVNTQYF
d_gene: TRBD1
abundance: many
j_gene: TRBJ2-3
v_gene: TRBV5-1

CDR3nt: TGCGCCAGCAGCTTGGATGTGGGGGCCCGGGAGACCCAGTACTTC
CDR3aa: CASSLDVGARETQYF
d_gene: NA
abundance: many
j_gene: TRBJ2-5
v_gene: TRBV5-1

CDR3nt: TGCAGTGCTAGTGGGGGAGCCAGTGACGAGCAGTACTTC
CDR3aa: CSASGGASDEQYF
d_gene: NA
abundance: many
j_gene: TRBJ2-7
v_gene: TRBV20-1

CDR3nt: TGTGCCATCAGTGCGGCATCGGGGGCCAAAAACATTCAGTACTTC
CDR3aa: CAISAASGAKNIQYF
d_gene: NA
abundance: many
j_gene: TRBJ2-4
v_gene: TRBV10-3

CDR3nt: TGTGCCAGCAGGAGACAGGGGGCTTCTGAAAATTCACCCCTCCACTTT
CDR3aa: CASRRQGASENSPLHF
d_gene: TRBD1
abundance: many
j_gene: TRBJ1-6
v_gene: TRBV6-5

CDR3nt: TGTGCCATTCGCGGGACTCCCTACAATGAGCAGTTCTTC
CDR3aa: CAIRGTPYNEQFF
d_gene: NA
abundance: many
j_gene: TRBJ2-1
v_gene: TRBV6-6

CDR3nt: TGTGCCAGCAGCTTCGACAGGGGTAATAGCAATCAGCCCCAGCATTTT
CDR3aa: CASSFDRGNSNQPQHF
d_gene: TRBD1
abundance: many
j_gene: TRBJ1-5
v_gene: TRBV7-2

CDR3nt: TGCAGTCCCCGTGTTACAGGGGGAGGCTACGAGCAGTACTTC
CDR3aa: CSPRVTGGGYEQYF
d_gene: TRBD1
abundance: many
j_gene: TRBJ2-7
v_gene: TRBV20-1

CDR3nt: TGTGCCAGCAGACCACGACAGGGCGGGGAGACCCAGTACTTC
CDR3aa: CASRPRQGGETQYF
d_gene: TRBD1
abundance: many
j_gene: TRBJ2-5
v_gene: TRBV6-6

CDR3nt: TGTGCCAGCAGCCAAGGATTTGCGGGGGATGAGCAGTTCTTC
CDR3aa: CASSQGFAGDEQFF
d_gene: TRBD2
abundance: few
j_gene: TRBJ2-1
v_gene: TRBV3-1

CDR3nt: TGCGCCAGCACCCTCTCACCTGGGGGTGAGCAGTTCTTC
CDR3aa: CASTLSPGGEQFF
d_gene: NA
abundance: many
j_gene: TRBJ2-1
v_gene: TRBV5-1

CDR3nt: TGTGCCACCAGAACCCAGATAGGACAGGAGCCCTCGAGCAATCAGCCCCAGCATTTT
CDR3aa: CATRTQIGQEPSSNQPQHF
d_gene: TRBD1
abundance: many
j_gene: TRBJ1-5
v_gene: TRBV24-1

CDR3nt: TGCAGTGCTAGCTGGGCGGGTTCGGAGCGTGAGCAGTACTTC
CDR3aa: CSASWAGSEREQYF
d_gene: NA
abundance: NA
j_gene: TRBJ2-7
v_gene: TRBV20-1

CDR3nt: TGCAGTGCTAGTAAGGGTGGGGATCAGCCCCAGCATTTT
CDR3aa: CSASKGGDQPQHF
d_gene: NA
abundance: many
j_gene: TRBJ1-5
v_gene: TRBV20-1

CDR3nt: TGTGCCAGCAGAGATCAGGGGCGGGACATTCAGTACTTC
CDR3aa: CASRDQGRDIQYF
d_gene: NA
abundance: many
j_gene: TRBJ2-4
v_gene: TRBV6-5

CDR3nt: TGCAGTGCTAGAGGCCCAGGCACAGATACGCAGTATTTT
CDR3aa: CSARGPGTDTQYF
d_gene: NA
abundance: many
j_gene: TRBJ2-3
v_gene: TRBV20-1

CDR3nt: TGCAGTGCTAGAGATCTGTTTCGAGCGGGGGGGCCCCAAGAGACCCAGTACTTC
CDR3aa: CSARDLFRAGGPQETQYF
d_gene: TRBD2
abundance: NA
j_gene: TRBJ2-5
v_gene: TRBV20-1

CDR3nt: TGCAGTGCTAGTGGGACAGGGCCCTACGAGCAGTACTTC
CDR3aa: CSASGTGPYEQYF
d_gene: TRBD1
abundance: many
j_gene: TRBJ2-7
v_gene: TRBV20-1

CDR3nt: TGCAGTGCTAGAGATGCCAGGGGGGGTTCACCCCTCCACTTT
CDR3aa: CSARDARGGSPLHF
d_gene: TRBD1
abundance: many
j_gene: TRBJ1-6
v_gene: TRBV20-1

CDR3nt: TGTGCCAGCAGCCAAGATACCAGCGGACCTTACGAGCAGTACTTC
CDR3aa: CASSQDTSGPYEQYF
d_gene: NA
abundance: many
j_gene: TRBJ2-7
v_gene: TRBV14

CDR3nt: TGTGCCAGCGGAGCTAGCATAGGTTACGAGCAGTACTTC
CDR3aa: CASGASIGYEQYF
d_gene: NA
abundance: many
j_gene: TRBJ2-7
v_gene: TRBV27

CDR3nt: TGCGCCAGCAGCTTGGCCGGGACCCCTGGAAACACCATATATTTT
CDR3aa: CASSLAGTPGNTIYF
d_gene: NA
abundance: many
j_gene: TRBJ1-3
v_gene: TRBV5-1

CDR3nt: TGCGCCAGCAGCCAAGAAAGGGGGAGTGGCAATCAGCCCCAGCATTTT
CDR3aa: CASSQERGSGNQPQHF
d_gene: NA
abundance: NA
j_gene: TRBJ1-5
v_gene: TRBV4-1

CDR3nt: TGTGCCAGCACTGAGACAGCCCTAGGCGTGGACACCATATATTTT
CDR3aa: CASTETALGVDTIYF
d_gene: NA
abundance: many
j_gene: TRBJ1-3
v_gene: TRBV3-1

CDR3nt: TGCAGTGCTGAGGGCGCTCTGAGGGAGCAGTTCTTC
CDR3aa: CSAEGALREQFF
d_gene: NA
abundance: many
j_gene: TRBJ2-1
v_gene: TRBV20-1

CDR3nt: TGTGCCAGCAGCCAAGGCGGGGGACCCCATACGCAGTATTTT
CDR3aa: CASSQGGGPHTQYF
d_gene: TRBD2
abundance: many
j_gene: TRBJ2-3
v_gene: TRBV14

CDR3nt: TGCGCCAGCAGCTTTCCGTCCGCGGGGGCCTACGAGCAGTACTTC
CDR3aa: CASSFPSAGAYEQYF
d_gene: TRBD2
abundance: many
j_gene: TRBJ2-7
v_gene: TRBV5-1

CDR3nt: TGCGCCAGCAGCTGGACCCTAGCGGGAGATAATGAGCAGTTCTTC
CDR3aa: CASSWTLAGDNEQFF
d_gene: TRBD2
abundance: many
j_gene: TRBJ2-1
v_gene: TRBV5-1

CDR3nt: TGTGCCAGCAGCTTAGGACAGGTCAATGAGCAGTTCTTC
CDR3aa: CASSLGQVNEQFF
d_gene: NA
abundance: many
j_gene: TRBJ2-1
v_gene: TRBV7-8

CDR3nt: TGCGCCAGCAGCCAAGGCCTAGCGGGGATGTACGAGCAGTACTTC
CDR3aa: CASSQGLAGMYEQYF
d_gene: TRBD2
abundance: NA
j_gene: TRBJ2-7
v_gene: TRBV4-1

CDR3nt: TGCAGTGCTAGAGACCCGGGCCCTTCCCGGGGAAACACTGAAGCTTTCTTT
CDR3aa: CSARDPGPSRGNTEAFF
d_gene: NA
abundance: many
j_gene: TRBJ1-1
v_gene: TRBV20-1